Below are 8 T cell receptor beta chains sequenced from a single sample in a study of cytomegalovirus exposure and HLA in healthy donors. PCR primers comprised 60 Vbeta and 13 Jbeta primers. Some clones are missing from TCRdb's copy, which holds only in-frame ones; the method was immunoSEQ multiplex PCR. The table records under 200,000 clones, approximately 80% of them present only once. Sequencing was performed on PBMCs. These receptors originate from a woman in her thirties or forties in good health and CMV-seropositive.

The chain couples TRBV2 to TRBJ1-1, with 9 bases lining up with TRBD1. Looked up from germline, CDR1 is SNHLY and CDR2 is FYNNEI. Germline trimming cut 1 base from V and 0 bases from J; bases unmatched to any gene: 3. The CDR3 spans 16 residues. The CDR3 DNA sequence: TGTGCCAGCAGTGAAGGGACAGGGGCGATGAACACTGAAGCTTTCTTT. Amino acids: CASSEGTGAMNTEAFF.

The chain is built from TRBV4-3 and TRBJ1-5; 9 bases agree with TRBD1. Germline V gene data show CDR1 as LGHNA and CDR2 as YSLEER. V gave up 0 bases and J gave up 9 bases; unmatched junction bases: 9. The CDR3 sequence is 16 residues long. The CDR3 loop reads CASSQDYPGQGSPQHF. The DNA for the CDR3 is TGCGCCAGCAGCCAAGATTACCCGGGACAGGGTTCGCCCCAGCATTTT.

The genes are TRBV30 and TRBJ2-1; a possible D gene is TRBD2 (5 bases). The germline CDR1 and CDR2 sequences are GTSNPN and SVGIG (reference sequence). Trimming left V 5 bases short and J 0 bases short, with 8 bases between. The CDR3 spans 13 residues. The CDR3 here is CAWAGSSYNEQFF. The DNA for the CDR3 is TGTGCCTGGGCTGGGAGCTCCTACAATGAGCAGTTCTTC.

This clone was observed a single time. This chain uses TRBV28 with TRBJ1-2; 9 nucleotides align to TRBD1. CDR3 length: 16 amino acids. V was pared by 4 bases and J by 7 bases, with 13 bases of the junction left unmatched. In germline, CDR1 is MDHEN, CDR2 SYDVKM. The DNA of the CDR3 is TGTGCCAGCAGTTATATCCCGGGACAGGGCTTGGGTGGCTACACCTTC. The encoded protein is CASSYIPGQGLGGYTF.

The chain recombines TRBV5-1 with TRBJ2-2, with D tentatively TRBD2 (6 bases). V gave up 4 bases and J gave up 4 bases, with 17 bases separating them. CDR3 length equals 16 residues. The germline V gene encodes CDR1 SGHRS and CDR2 YFSETQ. The CDR3 protein is CASSRDSKGSTGELFF. The CDR3 DNA reads TGCGCCAGCAGCCGGGACTCAAAGGGCAGCACCGGGGAGCTGTTTTTT.

The chain carries TRBV19 and TRBJ1-1; no clear D. There are 13 residues in the CDR3. Germline-derived CDR1 and CDR2 are LNHDA and SQIVND (reference sequence). V lost 3 bases and J 4 bases, leaving 9 bases between the germline ends. CDR3 nucleotide sequence: TGTGCCAGTAGTATGATCGGTTCCACTGAAGCTTTCTTT. This gives the protein CASSMIGSTEAFF.

Note on this clone: One junction end disagrees with the germline gene, perhaps due to a read error. The J gene is TRBJ1-1, the V gene TRBV7-9; 7 bases match TRBD1. The CDR3 is made up of 12 amino acids. Germline V lookup: CDR1 SEHNR, CDR2 FQNEAQ (reference sequence). As DNA, the CDR3 is TGTTCCAGCAGCCGGGACAGCCATGAAGCTTTCTTT. Its translation: CSSSRDSHEAFF. Using reference TRBV7-9 and TRBJ1-1 for the parts outside the CDR3, the full variable domain is DTGVSQNPRHKITKRGQNVTFRCDPISEHNRLYWYRQTLGQGPEFLTYFQNEAQLEKSRLLSDRFSAERPKGSFSTLEIQRTEQGDSAMYLCSSSRDSHEAFFGQGTRLTVV.

This chain links TRBV7-8 with TRBJ2-5, with D possibly matching TRBD1 (5 bases). V lost 5 bases and J 3 bases, leaving 16 bases between the germline ends. The CDR3 consists of 15 residues. Germline CDR1 reads SGHVS; CDR2 reads FQNEAQ. CDR3 nucleotides: TGTGCCAGCAGCACCGATGACAGTTTTAAAGAGACCCAGTACTTC. It encodes CASSTDDSFKETQYF. Drawing the rest from reference TRBV7-8 and TRBJ2-5, the complete variable domain is GAGVSQSPRYKVAKRGQDVALRCDPISGHVSLFWYQQALGQGPEFLTYFQNEAQLDKSGLPSDRFFAERPEGSVSTLKIQRTQQEDSAVYLCASSTDDSFKETQYFGPGTRLLVL.